The 10 T cell receptor beta chains listed next were all sequenced from one sample in a study of cytotoxic CD8 clonotypes in ibrutinib-treated CLL. Only in-frame clones appear in the TCRdb table, and some are missing; sequencing was by immunoSEQ multiplex PCR. The sample has roughly 250,000 clones; 70% are singletons. Sequenced material: PBMCs, taken after 24 months of ibrutinib treatment. Receptors originate from a human donor with chronic lymphocytic leukemia.

The V gene is TRBV20-1, the J gene TRBJ2-7, with D unclear. This CDR3 region has 11 residues. With 6 bases removed from V and 0 bases from J, the gap between germline ends came to 6 bases. The germline V gene encodes CDR1 DFQATT and CDR2 SNEGSKA (reference sequence). This CDR3 is CSAPTSYEQYF. In DNA, the CDR3 is TGCAGTGCCCCCACCTCCTACGAGCAGTACTTC.

The chain recombines TRBV25-1 with TRBJ1-5, with D unresolved. This CDR3 is 15 amino acids long. The germline CDR1 and CDR2 sequences are MGHDK and SYGVNS. Trimming removed 5 bases at V and 4 bases at J, with 15 bases between. The CDR3 loop reads CASSSSESTNQPQHF. CDR3 sequence (DNA): TGTGCCAGCAGTTCGTCCGAGAGTACTAATCAGCCCCAGCATTTT.

This chain links TRBV10-3 with TRBJ1-2; D gene uncertain. V was cut by 3 bases and J by 2 bases, with 4 bases left in between. Per the germline V gene, CDR1 is ENHRY and CDR2 is SYGVKD. The CDR3 extends over 12 amino acids. Here the CDR3 DNA reads TGTGCCATCAGTGAACAGAACTATGGCTACACCTTC. This gives the protein CAISEQNYGYTF.

This chain links TRBV7-2 with TRBJ2-7, with 8 bases lining up with TRBD1. The CDR3 is 15 amino acids. The junction had 8 bases not matched to a gene; V was cut back by 5 bases and J by 2 bases. Per germline, CDR1 SGHTA and CDR2 FQGNSA. CDR3 coding DNA: TGTGCCAGCAGCCGAGGGACAGGCCGAACCTACGAGCAGTACTTC. It yields the protein CASSRGTGRTYEQYF.

This chain links TRBV4-1 with TRBJ1-5; maybe TRBD1 (5 bases). The CDR3 sequence is 16 residues long. Deletions cut 0 bases from V and 7 bases from J, with 16 bases between. Per the germline V gene, CDR1 is MGHRA and CDR2 is YSYEKL. CDR3 nucleotide sequence: TGCGCCAGCAGCCAAGATGGGGGACGGATTGAACAGCCCCAGCATTTT. This gives the protein CASSQDGGRIEQPQHF.

V gene TRBV2 combines with J gene TRBJ1-4; possibly TRBD1 for D (6 bases). CDR1 and CDR2 (germline): SNHLY, FYNNEI. V was clipped by 8 bases and J by 8 bases, with 15 bases between them. The CDR3 is 13 residues long. Written as DNA, the CDR3 is TGTGCCAGCCAGGAGGGGGAGTCGGAAAAACTGTTTTTT. Residues: CASQEGESEKLFF.

This clone appeared a single time. The V and J genes are TRBV30 and TRBJ1-1; no clear D. Germline V lookup: CDR1 GTSNPN, CDR2 SVGIG (reference sequence). V was cut by 3 bases and J by 11 bases, with 13 bases left in between. This CDR3 is built from 11 residues. CDR3 residues: CAWRLPGGAFF. The CDR3 DNA follows: TGTGCCTGGAGGCTTCCTGGCGGGGCTTTCTTT.

The gene calls are TRBV7-2 and TRBJ2-7, with 7 bases that match TRBD1. Per the germline V gene, CDR1 is SGHTA and CDR2 is FQGNSA. The CDR3 runs 15 residues. V shed 4 bases, J shed 5 bases, and the junction held 11 bases outside the gene matches. The CDR3 loop is CASSSHLTGLDEQYF. The CDR3 bases are TGTGCCAGCAGCTCACACTTGACAGGGTTGGACGAGCAGTACTTC.

This sequence joins TRBV28 and TRBJ2-2; tentatively, D is TRBD1 (6 bases). Germline loops: CDR1 MDHEN, CDR2 SYDVKM. Trimming cost V 5 bases and J 6 bases, with 28 bases left between them. This CDR3 contains 19 residues. The CDR3 DNA follows: TGTGCCAGCAGTCTACTATATTTCAGGGGAGAAGAGGAGGCCGGGGAGCTGTTTTTT. It yields the protein CASSLLYFRGEEEAGELFF. Full variable domain (outside the CDR3, taken from reference TRBV28 and TRBJ2-2): DVKVTQSSRYLVKRTGEKVFLECVQDMDHENMFWYRQDPGLGLRLIYFSYDVKMKEKGDIPEGYSVSREKKERFSLILESASTNQTSMYLCASSLLYFRGEEEAGELFFGEGSRLTVL.

V usage is TRBV11-2 and J usage is TRBJ2-3, with a tentative D call TRBD2 (5 bases). Trimming stripped 5 bases from V and 2 bases from J, with 11 bases between. The germline V gene encodes CDR1 SGHAT and CDR2 FQNNGV. The CDR3 length is 14 residues. As DNA, the CDR3 is TGTGCCAGCAGCATCGGACTTGCCACAGATACGCAGTATTTT. Protein product: CASSIGLATDTQYF.